This TCR beta chain was documented in a study of shared clonotypes between healthy human individuals. In the study overall: Plates per donor: three CD4 naive, three CD4 memory, two CD8 naive, one CD8 memory.

Study processing details: ImmunoSEQ supplied junction-only sequences lacking quality scores, so filtering was different. Repertoires were generated with immunoSEQ multiplex PCR, while TCRdb's copy carries only in-frame clones and drops some. V and J calls and clone size are those listed in that table; D and trimming were worked out from the DNA. The sample has a few hundred thousand clones, 65% seen once; the top ten hold around 10%. Germline values: CDR1 SGHNT, CDR2 YYREEE (reference sequence). Trimming took 4 bases from V and 0 from J; bases not matched to a gene: 5. The CDR3 length is 15 residues. This clone was seen many times.

The specimen was memory CD4+ T cells sorted from blood. Subset specified: CD45RA-negative fraction. This TCR was recovered from a man younger than 45 in good health. The rearrangement uses TRBV5-4 and TRBJ1-1; 8 nucleotides align to TRBD1. CDR3 amino acids: CASSLRDRMNTEAFF. As DNA, the CDR3 is TGTGCCAGCAGCCTCCGGGACAGGATGAACACTGAAGCTTTCTTT.